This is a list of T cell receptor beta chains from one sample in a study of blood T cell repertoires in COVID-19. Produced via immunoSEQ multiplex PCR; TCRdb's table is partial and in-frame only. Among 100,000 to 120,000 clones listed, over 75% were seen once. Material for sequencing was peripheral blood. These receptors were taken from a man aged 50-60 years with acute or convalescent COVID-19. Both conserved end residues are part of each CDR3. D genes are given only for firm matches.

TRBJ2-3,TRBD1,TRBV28,CASSSPGQGADTQYF
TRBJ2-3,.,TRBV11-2,CASRKKGRYIDTQYF
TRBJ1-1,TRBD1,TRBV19,CASSITGEGTEAFF
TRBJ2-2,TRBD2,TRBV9,CASRTSGSTGELFF
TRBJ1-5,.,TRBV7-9,CASSSPVGGGSNQPQHF
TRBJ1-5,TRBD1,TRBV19,CASSPSGTAARGVHF
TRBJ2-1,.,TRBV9,CASSSDSFSYNEQFF
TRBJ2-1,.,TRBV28,CASSFPSGYNEQFF
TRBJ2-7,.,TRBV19,CASSIPGSYEQYF
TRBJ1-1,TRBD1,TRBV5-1,CASSLSQGDTEAFF
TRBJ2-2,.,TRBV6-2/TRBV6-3,CASSHRRGNTGELFF
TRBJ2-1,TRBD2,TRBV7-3,CVSSLIASGRGSEQFF
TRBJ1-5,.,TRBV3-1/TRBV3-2,CASSQRGEGQPQHF
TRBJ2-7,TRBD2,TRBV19,CASSMAGLATYEQYF
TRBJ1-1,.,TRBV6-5,CASRVSAYTEAFF
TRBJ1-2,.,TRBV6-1,CASSEALDPRRDGYTF
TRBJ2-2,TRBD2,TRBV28,CASLAGGPYTGELFF
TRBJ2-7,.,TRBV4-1,CASSQGTAYSYEQYF
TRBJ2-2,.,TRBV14,CASSQLIFTGIGELFF
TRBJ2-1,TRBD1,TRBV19,CASSISTPQGENEQFF
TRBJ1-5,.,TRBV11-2,CASSPQGNQPQHF
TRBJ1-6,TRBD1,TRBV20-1,CSASPGGSPLHF
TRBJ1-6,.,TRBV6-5,CASSLTENSPLHF
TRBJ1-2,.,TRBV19,CASGTGLWYGYTF